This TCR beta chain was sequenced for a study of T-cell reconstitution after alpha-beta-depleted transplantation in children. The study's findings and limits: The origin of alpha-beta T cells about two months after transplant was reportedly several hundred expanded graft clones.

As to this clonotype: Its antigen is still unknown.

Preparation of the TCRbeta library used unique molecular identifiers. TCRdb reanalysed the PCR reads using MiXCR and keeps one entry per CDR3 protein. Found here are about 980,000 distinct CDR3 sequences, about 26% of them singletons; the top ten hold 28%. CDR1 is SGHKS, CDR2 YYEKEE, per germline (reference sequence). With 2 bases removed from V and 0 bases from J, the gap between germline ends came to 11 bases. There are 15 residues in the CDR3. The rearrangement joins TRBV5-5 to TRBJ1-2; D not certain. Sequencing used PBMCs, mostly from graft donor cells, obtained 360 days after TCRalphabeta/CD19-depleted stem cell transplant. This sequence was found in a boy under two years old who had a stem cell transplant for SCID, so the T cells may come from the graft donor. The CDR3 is CASSFLDRPNYGYTF. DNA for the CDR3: TGTGCCAGCAGCTTTTTGGACCGCCCTAACTATGGCTACACCTTC.